This T cell receptor beta chain was captured by sequencing in a study of beta chain features in type 1 diabetes. The ends were cut back, 4 bases at V and 0 bases at J, with 10 bases in the middle. Germline lookup yields CDR1 SGHTA and CDR2 FQGTGA. The CDR3 has 15 amino acids. cDNA synthesis used the whole RNA isolate, giving expressed TCRB sequences. Sequenced by immunoSEQ multiplex PCR; TCRdb stores in-frame clones only, minus some. The sample contains hundreds of thousands of clones, around 15% of which appear only once. This receptor was identified in a young man in good health. What was sequenced was naive CD4+ T cells from blood. The V and J genes are TRBV7-3 and TRBJ2-1, with D hard to call. CDR3 coding DNA: TGTGCCAGCAGCTCGCAGATGAGCTCCTACAATGAGCAGTTCTTC. Its translation is CASSSQMSSYNEQFF.